The clone carrying this TCR beta chain was observed at least ten times. This sample is drawn from a study of regulatory T cells in long-lasting Graves disease. V lost 0 bases, J lost 6 bases, and 3 bases lay in between. The CDR3 extends over 12 amino acids. The germline V gene has CDR1 SNHLY and CDR2 FYNNEI. Both iRepertoire HTBI primers and Arm-PCR of CDR3 regions were used to build the TCR beta libraries. TCRdb re-derived calls from the multiplex PCR reads in MiXCR, one entry per CDR3 protein. The sample includes about 440,000 distinct CDR3 sequences, more than 13% seen only once; the top ten take about a sixth. Time point of the sample: newly diagnosed GD, antithyroid drugs for less than 3 months. The authors made the TCR library using RNA they extracted from PBMCs. Graves' disease diagnosis relied on American Thyroid Association guidelines. This sample was also put to use in a study of T cells in Graves' hyperthyroidism and ophthalmopathy. That source reports: Researchers barred patients who had uncontrolled infection, other autoimmune disease, pregnancy or lactation.

The sequencing used peripheral blood mononuclear cells (PBMCs), collected at new diagnosis, from a patient treated with antithyroid drugs. The genes are TRBV2 and TRBJ1-5; D gene unclear. The clonotype originates from a woman in her 30s with Graves disease. Written as DNA, the CDR3 is TGTGCCAGCAGTGAAGCAGGTCAGCCCCAGCATTTT. Translated: CASSEAGQPQHF.